These T cell receptor beta chains were read from a single sample in a study of shared clonotypes between healthy human individuals. Using immunoSEQ multiplex PCR, the repertoire was profiled, and TCRdb retains in-frame clones only, with some absent. The sample carries 2,500,000 or so clones, over 85% recorded once. The sequencing input was naive CD4+ T cells from PBMCs. These receptors all stem from a man between 18 and 35 years old in good health. Some clones in this sample may be carry-over from other donors' samples. CDR3s include the opening cysteine and the closing phenylalanine or tryptophan. The D gene is left open where the match is weak. Not every row has a clone size; where given, it reads once, few, many or a size class.

size | J | V | D | DNA | CDR3
NA | TRBJ2-3 | TRBV5-1 | TRBD2 | TGCGCCAGCAGCTCGAGCGGGAGGGCCACAGATACGCAGTATTTT | CASSSSGRATDTQYF
NA | TRBJ1-1 | TRBV28 | TRBD1 | TGTGCCAGCAGTTTACTTGACAGGGTAGGGACTGAAGCTTTCTTT | CASSLLDRVGTEAFF
NA | TRBJ1-6 | TRBV4-3 | NA | TGCGCCAGCAGCCAAGCTATACGGGGGGCGTCCTATAATTCACCCCTCCACTTT | CASSQAIRGASYNSPLHF
NA | TRBJ2-7 | TRBV5-1 | TRBD1 | TGCGCCAGCAGCCCCTCAGGGGGCTACGAGCAGTACTTC | CASSPSGGYEQYF
NA | TRBJ2-7 | TRBV28 | TRBD1 | TGTGCCAGCAGTCCGGGACAGGGTAACGAGCAGTACTTC | CASSPGQGNEQYF
NA | TRBJ2-7 | TRBV6-5 | TRBD1 | TGTGCCAGCAGTATAACGGGACAGCGCCCACGGTACTTC | CASSITGQRPRYF
NA | TRBJ2-1 | TRBV29-1 | NA | TGCAGCGTTGGAGGGCTAGCAGCTAATTTGTACAATGAGCAGTTCTTC | CSVGGLAANLYNEQFF
NA | TRBJ1-2 | TRBV27 | NA | TGTGCCAGCCGGGGGAGGGGGGACCCTAACTATGGCTACACCTTC | CASRGRGDPNYGYTF
NA | TRBJ2-3 | TRBV5-1 | NA | TGCGCCAGCAGCTTGGCCGTGAGCACAGATACGCAGTATTTT | CASSLAVSTDTQYF
NA | TRBJ2-7 | TRBV5-1 | TRBD1 | TGCGCCAGCAGCTTTCGGCCGGGACAGGGGCGTCAGGAGGGCTACGAGCAGTACTTC | CASSFRPGQGRQEGYEQYF
NA | TRBJ1-5 | TRBV19 | NA | TGTGCCAGTAGTAACCGGGCCTTAGACCAGCCCCAGCATTTT | CASSNRALDQPQHF
NA | TRBJ2-1 | TRBV9 | TRBD2 | TGTGCCAGCAGTACTAGCGGGAGCTACAATGAGCAGTTCTTC | CASSTSGSYNEQFF
NA | TRBJ2-7 | TRBV6-1 | NA | TGTGCCAGCAGGAGCGCGGGACCGTACTACGAGCAGTACTTC | CASRSAGPYYEQYF
few | TRBJ2-2 | TRBV9 | NA | TGTGCCAGCAGCATAAACCACGGGGGCGGGGAGCTGTTTTTT | CASSINHGGGELFF
NA | TRBJ2-2 | TRBV7-9 | NA | TGTGCCAGCAGCTTGGACAACGCGAACACCGGGGAGCTGTTTTTT | CASSLDNANTGELFF
NA | TRBJ1-4 | TRBV6-5 | NA | TGTGCCAGCACCAAACGGGGGGTTAATGAAAAACTGTTTTTT | CASTKRGVNEKLFF
NA | TRBJ2-2 | TRBV23-1 | NA | TGCGCCAGCAGTCAAATCGGGGGGCGTGAGACCGGGGAGCTGTTTTTT | CASSQIGGRETGELFF